This entry lists 7 T cell receptor beta chains sequenced from one sample in a study of cytomegalovirus exposure and HLA in healthy donors. PCR employed 60 Vbeta and 13 Jbeta primers. The assay was immunoSEQ multiplex PCR, and TCRdb's table has in-frame clones only and misses some. The data contain roughly 220,000 clones, around 86% of them singletons. What was sequenced was PBMCs. These receptors were collected from a woman between 40 and 55 years old in good health and CMV-seronegative.

The rearrangement links TRBV5-1 to TRBJ1-2; D might be TRBD1 (5 bases). V was clipped by 0 bases and J by 3 bases, with 9 bases between them. Looked up from germline, CDR1 is SGHRS and CDR2 is YFSETQ. The CDR3 contains 14 residues. As DNA, the CDR3 is TGCGCCAGCAGCTTGGATGCACAGGACTATGGCTACACCTTC. Translated, it gives CASSLDAQDYGYTF.

The rearrangement joins TRBV28 to TRBJ2-1; tentatively, D is TRBD2 (7 bases). CDR3 size: 15 residues. V was shortened by 8 bases and J by 9 bases, with 23 bases between the two germline ends. The germline V gene encodes CDR1 MDHEN and CDR2 SYDVKM. CDR3 sequence reads: CASWGGGTEDTEQFF. The CDR3, as DNA: TGTGCCAGCTGGGGAGGGGGTACTGAGGATACTGAGCAGTTCTTC.

The chain couples TRBV7-9 to TRBJ2-2; D is possibly TRBD1 (5 bases). The CDR3 runs to 15 residues. CDR1 is SEHNR, CDR2 FQNEAQ, per germline (reference sequence). Trimming pared 2 bases from V and 2 bases from J, leaving 9 bases between. The CDR3 nucleotides read TGTGCCAGCAGCTTAACACAGGCAAACACCGGGGAGCTGTTTTTT. It yields the protein CASSLTQANTGELFF.

The rearrangement links TRBV19 to TRBJ2-6, with 7 bases aligning to TRBD1. The germline V gene has CDR1 LNHDA and CDR2 SQIVND (reference sequence). The CDR3 has 16 amino acids. With V trimmed by 7 bases and J by 3 bases, 9 bases remained unmatched. The CDR3 sequence is CASTISGGSGANVLTF. DNA of the CDR3: TGTGCCAGTACCATATCAGGGGGAAGTGGGGCCAACGTCCTGACTTTC.

A word on this clone: The same CDR3 also results from other DNA sequences found in this sample. This chain uses TRBV6-1 with TRBJ2-1, with 10 bases lining up with TRBD2. The CDR3 has 17 residues. Germline loops: CDR1 MNHNS, CDR2 SASEGT. Trimming cost V 2 bases and J 2 bases; bases outside gene matches: 6. The CDR3 loop reads CASSELAGVTPYNEQFF. The CDR3 bases are TGTGCCAGCAGTGAACTAGCGGGAGTTACCCCCTACAATGAGCAGTTCTTC.

CDR3 nucleotides: TGTGCCAGCAGCAAAGACCCTAGCGGGAGACCCGAGCAGTACTTC. It specifies CASSKDPSGRPEQYF. The chain combines TRBV21-1 with TRBJ2-7; TRBD2, as called in the table, went unchecked against the DNA. TRBV21-1 is noted as a pseudogene. CDR3 length equals 15 residues.

CDR3 sequence reads: CASSPFIAGGNEQFF. The CDR3 DNA is TGTGCCAGCAGCCCATTTATAGCGGGAGGGAATGAGCAGTTCTTC. The chain is built from TRBV14 and TRBJ2-1; TRBD2 matches 11 bases. The length of the CDR3 is 15 residues. V shed 4 bases and J 7 bases; nucleotides not matched to a gene: 6. In germline, CDR1 is SGHDN, CDR2 FVKESK.